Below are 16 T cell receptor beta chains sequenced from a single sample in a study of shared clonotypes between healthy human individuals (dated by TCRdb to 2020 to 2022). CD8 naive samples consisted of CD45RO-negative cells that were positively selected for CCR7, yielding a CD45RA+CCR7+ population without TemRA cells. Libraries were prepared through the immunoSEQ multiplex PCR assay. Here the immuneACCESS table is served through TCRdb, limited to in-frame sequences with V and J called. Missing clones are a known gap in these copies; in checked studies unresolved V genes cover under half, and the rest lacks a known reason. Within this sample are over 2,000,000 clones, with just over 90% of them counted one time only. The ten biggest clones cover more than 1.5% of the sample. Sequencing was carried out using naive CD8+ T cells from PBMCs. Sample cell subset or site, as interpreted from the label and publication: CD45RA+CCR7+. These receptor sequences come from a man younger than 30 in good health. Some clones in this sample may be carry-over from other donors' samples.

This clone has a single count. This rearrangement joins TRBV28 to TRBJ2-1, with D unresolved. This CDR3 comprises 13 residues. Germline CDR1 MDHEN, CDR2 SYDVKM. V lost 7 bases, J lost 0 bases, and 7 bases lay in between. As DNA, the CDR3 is TGTGCCAGCAACCCCAGCTCCTACAATGAGCAGTTCTTC. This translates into CASNPSSYNEQFF.

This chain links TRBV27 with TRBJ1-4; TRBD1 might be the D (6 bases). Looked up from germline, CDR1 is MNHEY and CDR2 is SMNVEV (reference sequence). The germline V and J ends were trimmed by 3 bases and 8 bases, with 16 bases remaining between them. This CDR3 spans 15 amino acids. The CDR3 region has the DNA TGTGCCAGCAGTTTCGCGGGGGGCGTCAGAGAAAAACTGTTTTTT. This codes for CASSFAGGVREKLFF.

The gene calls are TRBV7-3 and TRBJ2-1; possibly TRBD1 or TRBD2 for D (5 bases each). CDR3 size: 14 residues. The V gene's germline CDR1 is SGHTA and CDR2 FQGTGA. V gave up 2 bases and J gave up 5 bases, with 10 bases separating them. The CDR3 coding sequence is TGTGCCAGCAGCTTAGGGGGACCCAACAATGAGCAGTTCTTC. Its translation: CASSLGGPNNEQFF.

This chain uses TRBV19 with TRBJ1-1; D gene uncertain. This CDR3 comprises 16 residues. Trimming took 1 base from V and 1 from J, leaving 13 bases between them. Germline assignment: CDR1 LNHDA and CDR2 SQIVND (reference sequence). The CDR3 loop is CASSIVPGLQNTEAFF. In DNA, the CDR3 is TGTGCCAGTAGTATAGTCCCCGGGTTGCAGAACACTGAAGCTTTCTTT.

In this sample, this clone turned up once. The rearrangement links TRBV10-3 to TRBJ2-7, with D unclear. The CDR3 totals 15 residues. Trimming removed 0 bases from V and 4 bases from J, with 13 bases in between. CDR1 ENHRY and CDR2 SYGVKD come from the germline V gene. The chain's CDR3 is CAISESTAPAYEQYF. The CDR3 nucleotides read TGTGCCATCAGTGAGTCAACCGCCCCGGCTTACGAGCAGTACTTC.

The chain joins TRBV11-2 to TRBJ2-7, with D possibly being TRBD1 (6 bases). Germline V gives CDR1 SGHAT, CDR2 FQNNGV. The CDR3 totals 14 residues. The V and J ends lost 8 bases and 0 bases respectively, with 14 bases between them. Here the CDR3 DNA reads TGTGCCAGCTCGGGCCAGGGGAGCTCCTACGAGCAGTACTTC. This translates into CASSGQGSSYEQYF.

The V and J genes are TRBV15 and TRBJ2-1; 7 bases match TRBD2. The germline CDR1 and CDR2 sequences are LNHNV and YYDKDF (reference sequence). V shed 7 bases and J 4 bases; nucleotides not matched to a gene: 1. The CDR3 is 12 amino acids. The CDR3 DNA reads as TGTGCCACCAAGGGACTATACAATGAGCAGTTCTTC. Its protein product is CATKGLYNEQFF.

In DNA, the CDR3 is TGTGCCAGCAGCTTGGATGGAATTACTGAAGCTTTCTTT. It is translated as CASSLDGITEAFF. The chain joins TRBV5-4 to TRBJ1-1; no reliable D call. Germline CDR1 reads SGHNT; CDR2 reads YYREEE (reference sequence). V was pared by 0 bases and J by 5 bases, with 8 bases between. This CDR3 comprises 13 residues.

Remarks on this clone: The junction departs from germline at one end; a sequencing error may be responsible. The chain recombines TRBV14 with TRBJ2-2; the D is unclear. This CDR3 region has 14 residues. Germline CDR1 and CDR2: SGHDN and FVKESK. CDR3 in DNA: TGTGCCAGCAGCCTGACCGGGCGCACCCGGGAGCTGTTTTTT. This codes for CASSLTGRTRELFF.

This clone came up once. This CDR3 reads CASSLLGENTGELFF. The CDR3 DNA sequence: TGTGCCAGCAGTTTATTGGGGGAGAACACCGGGGAGCTGTTTTTT. The chain recombines TRBV28 with TRBJ2-2, with D perhaps TRBD1 or TRBD2 (5 bases each). This CDR3 has 15 residues. Trimming cost V 1 base and J 1 base, with 7 bases left between them. The germline CDR1 and CDR2 sequences are MDHEN and SYDVKM.

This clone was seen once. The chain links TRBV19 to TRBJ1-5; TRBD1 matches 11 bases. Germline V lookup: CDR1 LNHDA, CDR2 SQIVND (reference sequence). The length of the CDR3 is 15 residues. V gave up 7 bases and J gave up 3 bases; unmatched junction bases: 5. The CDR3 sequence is CASTPDRGHNQPQHF. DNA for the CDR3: TGTGCCAGTACCCCGGACAGGGGGCACAATCAGCCCCAGCATTTT. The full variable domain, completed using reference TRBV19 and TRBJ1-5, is DGGITQSPKYLFRKEGQNVTLSCEQNLNHDAMYWYRQDPGQGLRLIYYSQIVNDFQKGDIAEGYSVSREKKESFPLTVTSAQKNPTAFYLCASTPDRGHNQPQHFGDGTRLSIL.

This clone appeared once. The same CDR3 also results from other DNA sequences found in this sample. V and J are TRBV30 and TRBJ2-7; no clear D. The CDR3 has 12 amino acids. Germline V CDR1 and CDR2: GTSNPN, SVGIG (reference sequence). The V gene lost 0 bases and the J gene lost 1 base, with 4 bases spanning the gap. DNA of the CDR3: TGTGCCTGGAGTGTATATTCCTACGAGCAGTACTTC. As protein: CAWSVYSYEQYF.

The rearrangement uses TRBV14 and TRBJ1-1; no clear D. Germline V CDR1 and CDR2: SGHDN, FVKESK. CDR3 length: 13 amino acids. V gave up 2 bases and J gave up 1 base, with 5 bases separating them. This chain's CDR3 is CASSQLGNTEAFF. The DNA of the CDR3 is TGTGCCAGCAGCCAATTAGGGAACACTGAAGCTTTCTTT.

DNA for the CDR3: TGCGCCAGCAGTGAGTACAGGTTCCGGGAGACCCAGTACTTC. The encoded protein is CASSEYRFRETQYF. This chain uses TRBV10-2 with TRBJ2-5; TRBD1 might be the D (5 bases). V was cut by 1 base and J by 5 bases, with 11 bases left in between. Germline-derived CDR1 and CDR2 are WSHSY and SAAADI. The CDR3 totals 14 residues.

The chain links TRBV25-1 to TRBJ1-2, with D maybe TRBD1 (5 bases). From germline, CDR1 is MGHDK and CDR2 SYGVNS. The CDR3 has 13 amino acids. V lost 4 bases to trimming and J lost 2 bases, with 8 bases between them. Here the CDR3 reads CASSVRGNYGYTF. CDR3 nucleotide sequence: TGTGCCAGCAGTGTAAGGGGCAACTATGGCTACACCTTC.

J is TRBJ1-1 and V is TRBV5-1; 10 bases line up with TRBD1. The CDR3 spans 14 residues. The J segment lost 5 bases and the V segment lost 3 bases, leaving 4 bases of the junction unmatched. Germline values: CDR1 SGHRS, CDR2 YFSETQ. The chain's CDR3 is CASSSGQGGTEAFF. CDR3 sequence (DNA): TGCGCCAGCAGCTCTGGACAGGGGGGGACTGAAGCTTTCTTT.